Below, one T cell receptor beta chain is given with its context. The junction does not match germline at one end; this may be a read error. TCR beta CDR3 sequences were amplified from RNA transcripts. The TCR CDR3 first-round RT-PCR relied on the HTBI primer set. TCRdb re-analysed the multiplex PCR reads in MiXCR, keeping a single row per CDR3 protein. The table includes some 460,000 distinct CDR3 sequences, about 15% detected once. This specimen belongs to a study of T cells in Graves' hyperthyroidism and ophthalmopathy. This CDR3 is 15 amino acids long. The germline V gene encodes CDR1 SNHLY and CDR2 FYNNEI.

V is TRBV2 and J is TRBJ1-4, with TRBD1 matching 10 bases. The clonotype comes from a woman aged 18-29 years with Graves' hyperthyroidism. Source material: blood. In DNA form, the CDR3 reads TGTGCCAGCAGAAGAGGGGGACAGGGGCAGGAAAAACTGCTTTTT. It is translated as CASRRGGQGQEKLLF.